This T cell receptor (beta chain) was identified in a study of cytomegalovirus exposure and HLA in healthy donors. Study details: The same platform was used for the 110 or so validation repertoires as for the approximately 670 first-cohort repertoires, as reported in a later analysis. The study's findings and limits: According to the study, roughly 160 TCR beta chains were cytomegalovirus-associated. Rare TCR sequences predominated, though certain public TCRs were found in many donors.

Regarding this clone: Its antigen remains unknown.

Clones were sequenced by immunoSEQ multiplex PCR, and TCRdb holds only the in-frame ones, with some missing. The sample lists over 200,000 clones; over 65% were seen once. The CDR3 runs 14 residues. Germline loops: CDR1 GTSNPN, CDR2 SVGIG (reference sequence). The V and J ends lost 2 bases and 2 bases respectively, with 9 bases between them. This chain links TRBV30 with TRBJ2-2; D ambiguous. The sample consisted of PBMCs. The TCR comes from a woman between 18 and 29 years old in good health and CMV-seronegative. This chain's CDR3 is CAWSPGFNTGELFF. The DNA of the CDR3 is TGTGCCTGGAGTCCAGGTTTTAACACCGGGGAGCTGTTTTTT.